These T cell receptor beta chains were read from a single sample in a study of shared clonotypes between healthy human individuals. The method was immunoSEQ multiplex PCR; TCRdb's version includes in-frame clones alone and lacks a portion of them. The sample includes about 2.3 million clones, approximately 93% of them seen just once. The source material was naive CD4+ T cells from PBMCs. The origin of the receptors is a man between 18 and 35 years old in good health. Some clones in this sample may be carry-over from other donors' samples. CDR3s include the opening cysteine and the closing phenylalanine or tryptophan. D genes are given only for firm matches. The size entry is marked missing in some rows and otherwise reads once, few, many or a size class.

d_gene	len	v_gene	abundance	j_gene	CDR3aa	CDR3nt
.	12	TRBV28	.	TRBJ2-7	CASSPGRAEQYF	TGTGCCAGCAGTCCAGGCCGGGCCGAGCAGTACTTC
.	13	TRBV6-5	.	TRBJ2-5	CAAGGRGGETQYF	TGTGCCGCAGGGGGACGGGGAGGAGAGACCCAGTACTTC
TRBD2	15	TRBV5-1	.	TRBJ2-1	CASSPTSGSVNEQFF	TGCGCCAGCAGCCCTACTAGCGGGAGCGTCAATGAGCAGTTCTTC
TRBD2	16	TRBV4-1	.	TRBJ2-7	CASSQDGAGGGVEQYF	TGCGCCAGCAGCCAAGATGGGGCGGGAGGAGGGGTAGAGCAGTACTTC
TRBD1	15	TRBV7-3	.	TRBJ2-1	CASSRALGTVNEQFF	TGTGCCAGCAGCCGCGCCTTGGGGACAGTCAATGAGCAGTTCTTC
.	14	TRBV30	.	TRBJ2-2	CAWSQARNTGELFF	TGTGCCTGGAGTCAGGCGCGAAACACCGGGGAGCTGTTTTTT
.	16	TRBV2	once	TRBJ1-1	CASTLNPRELNTEAFF	TGTGCCAGCACTTTGAACCCCCGGGAATTGAACACTGAAGCTTTCTTT
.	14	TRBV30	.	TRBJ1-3	CAWSVEESGNTIYF	TGTGCCTGGAGTGTCGAAGAATCTGGAAACACCATATATTTT
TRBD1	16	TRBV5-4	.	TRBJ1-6	CASSLSRDRRNSPLHF	TGTGCCAGCAGCTTGTCCCGGGACAGGAGGAATTCACCCCTCCACTTT
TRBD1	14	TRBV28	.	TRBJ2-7	CASSLGTGYHEQYF	TGTGCCAGCAGTTTAGGGACAGGGTACCACGAGCAGTACTTC
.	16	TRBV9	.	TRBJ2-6	CASSVEPGLGANVLTF	TGTGCCAGCAGCGTAGAACCGGGTCTCGGGGCCAACGTCCTGACTTTC
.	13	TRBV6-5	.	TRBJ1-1	CASNIIGNSEAFF	TGTGCCAGCAACATTATAGGTAATTCTGAAGCTTTCTTT
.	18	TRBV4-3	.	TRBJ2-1	CASSRQSMQRISYNEQFF	TGCGCCAGCAGCAGACAATCGATGCAACGAATCTCCTACAATGAGCAGTTCTTC
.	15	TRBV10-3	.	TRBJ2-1	CAIGETANTDNEQFF	TGTGCCATCGGAGAGACAGCTAATACCGACAATGAGCAGTTCTTC
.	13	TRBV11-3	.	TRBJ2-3	CASSLLGGDTQYF	TGTGCCAGCAGCTTACTAGGTGGAGATACGCAGTATTTT
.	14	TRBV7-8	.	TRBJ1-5	CASSRDRLNQPQHF	TGTGCCAGCAGCCGCGACAGGTTGAATCAGCCCCAGCATTTT
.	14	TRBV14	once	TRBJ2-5	CASSPLGALRTQYF	TGTGCCAGCAGCCCCCTGGGTGCCCTTAGGACCCAGTACTTC
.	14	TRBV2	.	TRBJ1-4	CASKPQGSNEKLFF	TGTGCCAGCAAGCCTCAGGGATCTAATGAAAAACTGTTTTTT
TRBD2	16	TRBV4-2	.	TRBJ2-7	CASSQDLLAGYYEQYF	TGTGCCAGCAGCCAAGATTTGCTAGCGGGTTACTACGAGCAGTACTTC
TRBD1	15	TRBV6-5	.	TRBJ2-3	CASRHTGASTDTQYF	TGTGCCAGCAGACATACAGGGGCGAGCACAGATACGCAGTATTTT
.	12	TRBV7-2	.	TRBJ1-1	CASSLDVEGAFF	TGTGCCAGCAGCTTAGATGTCGAGGGAGCTTTCTTT
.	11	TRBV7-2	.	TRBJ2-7	CASSVRLEQYF	TGTGCCAGCAGTGTAAGGCTCGAGCAGTACTTC
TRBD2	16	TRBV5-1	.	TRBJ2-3	CASRKSGAGGVDTQYF	TGCGCCAGCAGAAAAAGTGGGGCGGGAGGCGTAGATACGCAGTATTTT
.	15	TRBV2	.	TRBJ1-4	CASSVEPRSGEKLFF	TGTGCCAGCAGTGTAGAGCCAAGGAGCGGGGAAAAACTGTTTTTT
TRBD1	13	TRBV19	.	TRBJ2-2	CASSRQGTGELFF	TGTGCCAGTAGCCGACAGGGAACCGGGGAGCTGTTTTTT
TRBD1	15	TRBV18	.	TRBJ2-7	CASSETTGLVDEQYF	TGTGCCAGCTCAGAGACGACAGGGTTAGTTGATGAGCAGTACTTC
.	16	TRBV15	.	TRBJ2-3	CATSELALLSTDTQYF	TGTGCCACCAGCGAACTAGCCCTCCTTAGCACAGATACGCAGTATTTT
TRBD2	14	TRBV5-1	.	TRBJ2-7	CASRQGLAGSEQYF	TGCGCCAGCAGACAGGGACTAGCGGGATCCGAGCAGTACTTC
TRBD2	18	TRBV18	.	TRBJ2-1	CASSRGLAGVGSSNEQFF	TGTGCCAGCTCACGCGGACTAGCGGGAGTGGGATCATCAAATGAGCAGTTCTTC
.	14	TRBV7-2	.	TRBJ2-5	CASSSRSGQETQYF	TGTGCCAGCAGCTCACGTAGCGGACAAGAGACCCAGTACTTC
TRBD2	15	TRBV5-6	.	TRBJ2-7	CASSLSGGSSYEQYF	TGTGCCAGCAGCCTGAGCGGGGGGTCTTCCTACGAGCAGTACTTC
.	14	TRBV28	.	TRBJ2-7	CASSTPSGVSEQYF	TGTGCCAGCAGCACTCCTTCCGGGGTAAGCGAGCAGTACTTC
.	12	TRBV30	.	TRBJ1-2	CAWSVSGAGYTF	TGTGCCTGGAGTGTTTCGGGGGCTGGCTACACCTTC
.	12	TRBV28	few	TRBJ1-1	CASSQGIGEAFF	TGTGCCAGCAGCCAGGGGATTGGTGAAGCTTTCTTT
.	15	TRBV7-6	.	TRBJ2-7	CASSLVEGSVYEQYF	TGTGCCAGCAGCTTAGTGGAGGGCTCGGTCTACGAGCAGTACTTC
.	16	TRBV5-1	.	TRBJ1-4	CASSLGQEATNEKLFF	TGCGCCAGCAGCCTGGGACAAGAGGCAACTAATGAAAAACTGTTTTTT
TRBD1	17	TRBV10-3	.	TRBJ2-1	CAISGGATGGAFNEQFF	TGTGCCATCAGTGGGGGTGCAACAGGGGGCGCCTTCAATGAGCAGTTCTTC
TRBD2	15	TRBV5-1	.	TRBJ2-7	CASKRAGGSSYEQYF	TGCGCCAGCAAGAGAGCGGGAGGAAGCTCCTACGAGCAGTACTTC
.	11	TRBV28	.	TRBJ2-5	CASSTQETQYF	TGTGCCAGCAGTACCCAAGAGACCCAGTACTTC
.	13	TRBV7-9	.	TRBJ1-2	CASSLNRGNGYTF	TGTGCCAGCAGCTTAAATCGGGGGAATGGCTACACCTTC
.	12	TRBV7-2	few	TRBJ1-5	CASSLSNQPQHF	TGTGCCAGCAGCCTTTCAAATCAGCCCCAGCATTTT
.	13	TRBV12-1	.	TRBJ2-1	CASSFASGSEQFF	.
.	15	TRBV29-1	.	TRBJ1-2	CSVENSHLGTHGYTF	TGCAGCGTTGAGAATAGTCATCTAGGGACACATGGCTACACCTTC